Below are 20 T cell receptor beta chains sequenced from a single sample in a study of blood T cell repertoires in COVID-19. Measured with immunoSEQ multiplex PCR; TCRdb has only the in-frame clones, and not every one. The top ten clones hold 3.5% of a sample with about 140,000 clones, roughly 80% of them seen once. The sample was peripheral blood. These receptors all stem from a man in his 70s who had recovered from COVID-19.

The rearrangement links TRBV10-3 to TRBJ2-7, with D possibly being TRBD1 or TRBD2 (5 bases each). The germline CDR1 and CDR2 sequences are ENHRY and SYGVKD. The CDR3 has 12 amino acids. The V end lost 10 bases, the J end lost 3 bases, and 13 bases lay between the germline ends. CDR3 nucleotides: TGTGCCACCAGGGTCGGGAACTACGAGCAGTACTTC. As protein: CATRVGNYEQYF.

This chain uses TRBV2 with TRBJ2-3, with 8 bases identical to TRBD2. V was clipped by 8 bases and J by 2 bases; unmatched bases: 6. The germline V gene has CDR1 SNHLY and CDR2 FYNNEI. The CDR3 is made up of 14 amino acids. CDR3 coding DNA: TGTGCCAGCGGGTTAGCGGGGCTCACAGATACGCAGTATTTT. Residues: CASGLAGLTDTQYF.

The chain carries TRBV6-5 and TRBJ2-1, with D possibly TRBD1 on 5 matching bases. Germline values: CDR1 MNHEY, CDR2 SVGAGI. The ends were cut back, 2 bases at V and 3 bases at J, with 8 bases in the middle. This CDR3 comprises 14 residues. The CDR3 region is CASSYKGYYNEQFF. The CDR3 bases are TGTGCCAGCAGTTACAAGGGGTACTACAATGAGCAGTTCTTC.

This chain links TRBV5-4 with TRBJ1-2, with D tentatively TRBD1 (5 bases). CDR3 size: 12 residues. The germline V and J ends were trimmed by 6 bases and 4 bases, with 10 bases remaining between them. Germline-derived CDR1 and CDR2 are SGHNT and YYREEE (reference sequence). The CDR3 loop reads CASTQDSYGYTF. The DNA of the CDR3 is TGTGCCAGCACCCAAGACAGCTATGGCTACACCTTC.

This chain uses TRBV6-5 with TRBJ1-1; D is perhaps TRBD1 (5 bases). From germline, CDR1 is MNHEY and CDR2 SVGAGI. The V end was cut by 5 bases, the J end by 5 bases, with 18 bases between. This CDR3 has 15 amino acids. CDR3 sequence (DNA): TGTGCCAGCAGTCAAACGGCAGGGTTTTCGACTGAAGCTTTCTTT. As protein: CASSQTAGFSTEAFF.

The chain carries TRBV28 and TRBJ2-7; tentatively, D is TRBD1 (6 bases). V dropped 7 bases and J dropped 4 bases, with 23 bases sitting between them. Per the germline V gene, CDR1 is MDHEN and CDR2 is SYDVKM. CDR3 length equals 16 residues. CDR3 loop: CASTPRDGTLNYEQYF. The DNA of the CDR3 is TGTGCCAGCACCCCAAGGGACGGGACACTAAATTACGAGCAGTACTTC.

This chain connects TRBV10-1 to TRBJ2-3; D unclear. This CDR3 is 13 amino acids long. CDR1 is WNHNN and CDR2 is SYGVQD in the germline V gene (reference sequence). V was shortened by 8 bases and J by 5 bases, with 14 bases between the two germline ends. In nucleotides, the CDR3 is TGCGCCAGCGATGACTTGCATGGAGATACGCAGTATTTT. Protein sequence: CASDDLHGDTQYF.

This clone was recorded only once. The chain joins TRBV4-3 to TRBJ2-7, with TRBD2 matching over 7 bases. Germline CDR1 and CDR2: LGHNA and YSLEER. The CDR3 is made up of 15 amino acids. Unmatched junction bases numbered 4, after V lost 2 bases and J lost 0 bases. Here the CDR3 DNA reads TGCGCCAGCAGCCAATATCGGGAGGTCTCCTACGAGCAGTACTTC. Translation gives CASSQYREVSYEQYF.

The V and J genes are TRBV18 and TRBJ2-7; no firm D call. The germline gives CDR1 KGHSH, CDR2 LQKENI. Trimming took off 0 bases at V and 3 bases at J, with 18 bases between the two ends. The length of the CDR3 is 17 residues. This chain's CDR3 is CASSPPPTVKAGYEQYF. In DNA form, the CDR3 reads TGTGCCAGCTCACCACCGCCGACGGTCAAGGCAGGCTACGAGCAGTACTTC.

This chain links TRBV5-1 with TRBJ2-1, with 10 bases that match TRBD2. This CDR3 spans 18 amino acids. The J segment lost 1 base and the V segment lost 7 bases, leaving 14 bases of the junction unmatched. Germline CDR1 is SGHRS and CDR2 is YFSETQ. In DNA, the CDR3 is TGCGCCAGCGCATTAGCGGGAGGTCTCGCCGAATCCTACAATGAGCAGTTCTTC. Protein sequence: CASALAGGLAESYNEQFF.

The rearrangement links TRBV27 to TRBJ1-5; 8 bases agree with TRBD1. J was trimmed by 4 bases and V by 4 bases; bases with no gene match: 9. CDR3 length: 16 residues. Germline V gives CDR1 MNHEY, CDR2 SMNVEV (reference sequence). The CDR3 coding sequence is TGTGCCAGCAGTTCACGGGCAGGGGGCTGGAATCAGCCCCAGCATTTT. It translates to CASSSRAGGWNQPQHF.

This chain joins TRBV7-9 and TRBJ2-7; TRBD1 is a possible D gene (5 bases). Trimming took off 3 bases at V and 1 base at J, with 10 bases between the two ends. This CDR3 is built from 14 residues. Germline CDR1 reads SEHNR; CDR2 reads FQNEAQ (reference sequence). This CDR3 is CASSFSGISYEQYF. Written as DNA, the CDR3 is TGTGCCAGCAGCTTCTCAGGGATATCCTACGAGCAGTACTTC.

The chain combines TRBV19 with TRBJ1-5; possible D gene TRBD1, 5 bases. V shed 8 bases and J shed 4 bases, with 15 bases lying between them. This CDR3 is 14 amino acids long. Germline V lookup: CDR1 LNHDA, CDR2 SQIVND (reference sequence). The CDR3 nucleotides read TGTGCCAGTTGGAACAGGATCCCAAATCAGCCCCAGCATTTT. Translation gives CASWNRIPNQPQHF. Full variable domain (remainder filled in from reference TRBV19 and TRBJ1-5): DGGITQSPKYLFRKEGQNVTLSCEQNLNHDAMYWYRQDPGQGLRLIYYSQIVNDFQKGDIAEGYSVSREKKESFPLTVTSAQKNPTAFYLCASWNRIPNQPQHFGDGTRLSIL.

This clone was counted a few times. The V gene is TRBV7-8, the J gene TRBJ2-2, with 7 bases lining up with TRBD1. The germline gives CDR1 SGHVS, CDR2 FQNEAQ. The CDR3 totals 15 residues. J was trimmed by 3 bases and V by 5 bases; bases with no gene match: 6. In DNA, the CDR3 is TGTGCCAGCAGCCTCCGACAGGGATACACCGGGGAGCTGTTTTTT. Translation: CASSLRQGYTGELFF.

The chain employs TRBV30 and TRBJ2-7, with 8 nucleotides matching TRBD1. Trimming cost V 4 bases and J 5 bases; bases outside gene matches: 10. The V gene's germline CDR1 is GTSNPN and CDR2 SVGIG (reference sequence). The CDR3 has 14 amino acids. CDR3 loop: CAWIPGQVPHEQYF. The CDR3 DNA follows: TGTGCCTGGATCCCGGGACAGGTACCCCACGAGCAGTACTTC. The variable domain in full, completed from reference TRBV30 and TRBJ2-7, reads SQTIHQWPATLVQPVGSPLSLECTVEGTSNPNLYWYRQAAGRGLQLLFYSVGIGQISSEVPQNLSASRPQDRQFILSSKKLLLSDSGFYLCAWIPGQVPHEQYFGPGTRLTVT.

The chain is built from TRBV5-4 and TRBJ2-5; 7 bases agree with TRBD2. The trim removed 4 bases at V and 1 base at J, leaving 10 bases unmatched. There are 16 residues in the CDR3. Per germline, CDR1 SGHNT and CDR2 YYREEE (reference sequence). The CDR3 DNA reads TGTGCCAGCAGCGGGAGGGAATTCGGAGCCCAAGAGACCCAGTACTTC. Translating it yields CASSGREFGAQETQYF.

The chain is built from TRBV12-5 and TRBJ2-3; tentative D call: TRBD2 (5 bases). V dropped 8 bases and J dropped 1 base, with 10 bases sitting between them. Germline-derived CDR1 and CDR2 are LGHNT and FRNRAP. There are 13 residues in the CDR3. The CDR3: CASSGSGTDTQYF. The CDR3, as DNA: TGTGCTAGTTCAGGTAGCGGCACAGATACGCAGTATTTT.

This clone was detected a few times. The chain uses TRBV14 and TRBJ2-7, with TRBD1 as a possible D gene (6 bases). Germline V gene lookup returns CDR1 SGHDN and CDR2 FVKESK. The CDR3 covers 16 residues. The V gene lost 3 bases and the J gene lost 3 bases, with 18 bases spanning the gap. The CDR3 DNA sequence: TGTGCCAGCAGCCAGGGTTACAGGGTCGGTCTCTACGAGCAGTACTTC. It encodes CASSQGYRVGLYEQYF.

The gene calls are TRBV7-6 and TRBJ2-7; D might be TRBD1 (6 bases). Germline CDR1 and CDR2: SGHVS and FNYEAQ. The CDR3 is 14 amino acids. The V end was cut by 0 bases, the J end by 4 bases, with 10 bases between. For the CDR3, the DNA is TGTGCCAGCAGCTTAGCCACAGGGAATTACGAGCAGTACTTC. Amino acid sequence: CASSLATGNYEQYF. Looking up the rest from reference TRBV7-6 and TRBJ2-7 gives the full variable domain: GAGVSQSPRYKVTKRGQDVALRCDPISGHVSLYWYRQALGQGPEFLTYFNYEAQQDKSGLPNDRFSAERPEGSISTLTIQRTEQRDSAMYRCASSLATGNYEQYFGPGTRLTVT.

The table lists this clone with many counts. The rearrangement joins TRBV6-5 to TRBJ1-2; D is undetermined. With 6 bases removed from V and 0 bases from J, the gap between germline ends came to 11 bases. The CDR3 has 14 amino acids. The V gene's germline CDR1 is MNHEY and CDR2 SVGAGI. The CDR3 DNA is TGTGCCAGCAGATTTAACCGAGCTAACTATGGCTACACCTTC. Amino acid sequence: CASRFNRANYGYTF.